A single sample gave rise to the 3 T cell receptor beta chains below, sequenced in a study of blood T cell repertoires in COVID-19. Repertoires were generated with immunoSEQ multiplex PCR, while TCRdb's copy carries only in-frame clones and drops some. The sample has roughly 160,000 clones, 87% seen once. Sequencing was performed on PBMCs or T cells enriched from blood (not recorded which). These receptors came from a woman in her 50s who had recovered from COVID-19.

The chain employs TRBV9 and TRBJ2-1, with 11 bases aligning to TRBD2. Germline V gene lookup returns CDR1 SGDLS and CDR2 YYNGEE. V shed 0 bases and J 6 bases; nucleotides not matched to a gene: 5. The CDR3 loop spans 16 amino acids. The CDR3 coding sequence is TGTGCCAGCAGCGTAGGTACTAGCGGGAGTGGCAATGAGCAGTTCTTC. Protein product: CASSVGTSGSGNEQFF.

The V call is TRBV5-6, the J call TRBJ1-1; 7 bases align to TRBD1. This CDR3 has 14 residues. CDR1 and CDR2 (germline): SGHDT, YYEEEE. Germline trimming cut 4 bases from V and 1 base from J; bases unmatched to any gene: 4. The CDR3 reads CASSLTGPNTEAFF. CDR3 coding DNA: TGTGCCAGCAGCCTGACAGGGCCGAACACTGAAGCTTTCTTT.

The chain links TRBV6-5 to TRBJ1-1; D may be TRBD1 (6 bases). CDR3 length: 14 amino acids. V was trimmed by 6 bases and J by 1 base, leaving 12 bases between them. The germline V gene encodes CDR1 MNHEY and CDR2 SVGAGI. As DNA, the CDR3 is TGTGCCAGCAGCTGGGACAAAGAGAACACTGAAGCTTTCTTT. Its protein product is CASSWDKENTEAFF.